This note documents a single TCR beta chain sequence. The antigen is not known. This CDR3 comprises 14 residues. CDR1 is KGHSH, CDR2 LQKENI, per germline. V lost 3 bases and J lost 4; bases outside the gene matches: 5. 13 Jbeta primers and 60 Vbeta primers were used for the PCR. Sequencing was performed with immunoSEQ multiplex PCR; in TCRdb, only in-frame clones are kept and a portion is missing. Among roughly 50,000 clones listed, less than 85% were seen once. The source of the sample is a study of cytomegalovirus exposure and HLA in healthy donors. Notes on the study in general: Indistinguishable V segments such as TRBV6-2 and TRBV6-3 were excluded. Most observed TCR sequences were rare, whereas some public TCRs were detected in many donors. Associated with HLA alleles at 0.05 false discovery rate in a later analysis were 17,000 or so TCR beta sequences. Presence/absence analyses took donor sequencing depth as roughly uniform.

Sequenced material: PBMCs. J is TRBJ1-2 and V is TRBV18; TRBD1 agrees at 7 bases. The receptor was isolated from a woman under 30 in good health and CMV-seronegative. CDR3 sequence: CASSPPTGTYGYTF. As DNA, the CDR3 is TGTGCCAGCTCACCGCCGACAGGGACCTATGGCTACACCTTC.